This TCR beta chain derives from a study of blood T cell repertoires in COVID-19. V lost 6 bases and J lost 6, with 20 bases in between. The CDR3 spans 15 residues. CDR1 and CDR2 (germline): SNHLY, FYNNEI. Sequencing was performed with immunoSEQ multiplex PCR; in TCRdb, only in-frame clones are kept and a portion is missing. The top ten hold roughly 7% of the sample, which has some 100,000 clones, 84% seen once. The rearrangement uses TRBV2 and TRBJ1-2, with D possibly matching TRBD1 (5 bases). The sequencing input was peripheral blood. The receptor comes from a woman aged 50 to 60 with acute or convalescent COVID-19. This chain's CDR3 is CASSEQGPGLNGYTF. The CDR3, as DNA: TGTGCCAGCAGCGAGCAAGGACCAGGGCTTAATGGCTACACCTTC.